These T cell receptor beta chains were read from a single sample in a study of T cells expressing NK-cell markers. From the 5' RACE reads, TCRdb lists one entry per CDR3 protein and no DNA. Its clone listing holds roughly 23,000 distinct CDR3 sequences. The sequenced sample consisted of blood T cells: a sorted CD56 or NKG2C T cell subset, CD4+ or CD8+ T cells, or bulk PBMC T cells (not recorded which). These TCRs come from a man between 18 and 69 years old in good health. Each CDR3 is given with its conserved first and last residue.

TRBV6-2/TRBV6-3	TRBJ2-6	CASKGGSGANVLTF
TRBV4-3	TRBJ1-1	CASSQDWAGDAEAFF
TRBV20-1	TRBJ2-7	CSAVNPGTGVEQYF
TRBV18	TRBJ2-1	CASSPPLYNEQFF
TRBV29-1	TRBJ1-6	CSVWPPAGNSPLHF
TRBV15	TRBJ2-2	CATSRGTGINTGELFF
TRBV6-1	TRBJ2-3	CASTRGQSTDTQYF
TRBV19	TRBJ2-1	CASSISAGAQGYNEQFF
TRBV12-3/TRBV12-4	TRBJ2-3	CASSLGPLFAVNTDTQYF
TRBV18	TRBJ2-5	CASSPGRVGETQYF
TRBV9	TRBJ2-7	CASSVSAGYEQYF
TRBV12-3/TRBV12-4	TRBJ2-7	CASSKGLAGEQYF
TRBV7-2	TRBJ2-1	CASSSPRREGKNEQFF
TRBV4-1	TRBJ1-1	CASSQDSGADTEAFF
TRBV5-5	TRBJ1-6	CASSRTERPLHF
TRBV20-1	TRBJ2-7	CSASWDTPYEQYF
TRBV20-1	TRBJ2-3	CSASLGGTVAQYF
TRBV18	TRBJ2-3	CASRTRAPDTQYF
TRBV20-1	TRBJ1-1	CSAGQGPNTEAFF
TRBV6-1	TRBJ1-1	CASSTSENTEAFF
TRBV7-8	TRBJ2-7	CASSLSHPPGTGGTYEQYF
TRBV12-3/TRBV12-4	TRBJ1-2	CASSFRTGGDNGYTF
TRBV20-1	TRBJ2-2	CSASRDRDGSGGELFF
TRBV3-1	TRBJ2-1	CASSHGTSSYNEQFF
TRBV6-6	TRBJ1-1	CASSRDTEAFF
TRBV7-6	TRBJ2-3	CASSSFRTDTQYF
TRBV6-4	TRBJ2-7	CAISASSGTVLILTSYEQYF
TRBV6-2/TRBV6-3	TRBJ2-7	CASSYSRTGRNEQYF
TRBV2	TRBJ2-3	CASRREGDTQYF
TRBV4-2	TRBJ2-7	CASSQDLRGAPYEQYF
TRBV11-1	TRBJ2-3	CASSTLQGTDTQYF
TRBV5-1	TRBJ2-1	CASSSRTRGGAYNEQFF
TRBV15	TRBJ2-7	CATSATGGEQYF
TRBV4-1	TRBJ1-1	CASSQRQFFGNTEAFF
TRBV7-2	TRBJ2-1	CASSLGGGEQFF
TRBV29-1	TRBJ2-3	CSVEAPDRSTDTQYF
TRBV7-8	TRBJ2-1	CASSLTAGTYNEQFF
TRBV6-1	TRBJ1-5	CASHPGGGLSNQPQHF
TRBV20-1	TRBJ2-1	CSAITLTGNNEQFF
TRBV6-5	TRBJ2-7	CAPGWGEGEQYF
TRBV5-1	TRBJ2-7	CASSFRGGGEQYF
TRBV28	TRBJ2-1	CASRPGSTYNEQFF
TRBV30	TRBJ2-7	CAWSRRGQGEQYF
TRBV5-4	TRBJ2-2	CASSFGRLGGSGELFF
TRBV24-1	TRBJ2-1	CATSDLWSSGSGYNEQFF
TRBV14	TRBJ2-1	CASSQLDSGSYNEQFF
TRBV3-1	TRBJ2-7	CASSLSTGGSHYEQYF
TRBV2	TRBJ2-1	CASSEDRKYKQFF
TRBV5-1	TRBJ2-7	CASSLSPTGAYEQYF
TRBV19	TRBJ2-5	CASSIVGAGVETQYF
TRBV9	TRBJ2-1	CASSVGRVQFF
TRBV6-2/TRBV6-3	TRBJ2-7	CASRLRQGRYEQYF
TRBV14	TRBJ2-7	CASSQVRGEQYF
TRBV12-3/TRBV12-4	TRBJ2-2	CASSLGTTGELFF